These 4 T cell receptor beta chains were sequenced from one sample in a study of radiotherapy plus CTLA-4 blockade in lung cancer. Assay used: immunoSEQ multiplex PCR; TCRdb lists only in-frame clones, some missing. The repertoire holds around 130,000 clones, with 90% as singletons. The input for sequencing was peripheral blood, taken from a patient treated with radiotherapy plus ipilimumab. These receptors all stem from a human donor with non-small cell lung cancer that progressed on radiotherapy plus ipilimumab.

This clone showed up just once. V is TRBV6-1 and J is TRBJ1-3; perhaps TRBD1 as D (5 bases). The CDR3 is made up of 12 amino acids. Germline assignment: CDR1 MNHNS and CDR2 SASEGT. CDR3 nucleotide sequence: TGTGCTTCCATCGCGCCGGGGGACACCATATATTTT. Translating it yields CASIAPGDTIYF.

V and J are TRBV10-3 and TRBJ1-2, with TRBD1 identical over 7 bases. The CDR3 loop spans 16 amino acids. With V trimmed by 6 bases and J by 6 bases, 16 bases remained unmatched. CDR1 is ENHRY, CDR2 SYGVKD, per germline. The CDR3 DNA reads TGTGCCATCAGCGCCGCTCTTTTACAGGGGTTGGATGGCTACACCTTC. It is translated as CAISAALLQGLDGYTF.

The CDR3 DNA follows: TGCGCCAGCAGCCAAGACGCTAGCGGGTTCTACGAGCAGTACTTC. It encodes CASSQDASGFYEQYF. The chain employs TRBV4-1 and TRBJ2-7; the match to TRBD2 covers 8 bases. In germline, CDR1 is MGHRA, CDR2 YSYEKL. After removal of 0 bases from V and 3 bases from J, the junction contained 4 bases not matched to a gene. The CDR3 extends over 15 amino acids.

The J gene is TRBJ2-7, the V gene TRBV5-1; 9 positions match TRBD2. The CDR3 contains 15 residues. Germline CDR1 and CDR2: SGHRS and YFSETQ. J was trimmed by 2 bases and V by 4 bases; bases with no gene match: 7. DNA of the CDR3: TGCGCCAGCAGCCGCGGGGCGGGAGGGACCTACGAGCAGTACTTC. This translates into CASSRGAGGTYEQYF.